This TCR beta chain was found in a study of human T cells and chemical hapten exposure. Time point in this sample: patch test 1, 2 weeks after DPC sensitization. Treatment indicated: therapeutic diphenylcyclopropenone sensitization with weekly scalp DPC. Germline-derived CDR1 and CDR2 are MNHEY and SVGAGI. V was shortened by 0 bases and J by 8 bases, with 20 bases between the two germline ends. There are 17 residues in the CDR3. TCRdb called the RACE reads again in MiXCR, with one record for every CDR3 protein. The sample consists of more than 95,000 distinct CDR3 sequences, roughly an eighth of them appearing once.

The sample was whole blood, taken in connection with sensitization to the hapten diphenylcyclopropenone (DPC). This rearrangement joins TRBV6-5 to TRBJ2-1; maybe TRBD2 (7 bases). This receptor was identified in a woman between 45 and 65 years old with alopecia areata. Some clones in this sample may be carry-over from other donors' samples. Here the CDR3 reads CASSYSSGPTGGHEQFF. The CDR3, as DNA: TGTGCCAGCAGTTACTCGTCCGGGCCTACCGGGGGGCATGAGCAGTTCTTC.